This T cell receptor beta chain was identified during a study of Ad26.COV2.S vaccination and SARS-CoV-2 variants (dated by TCRdb to about 2021). Looking at the study overall: Vaccine-arm donors came from COV1001, a multicentre, randomized, double-blind, placebo-controlled phase I-IIa trial of Ad26.COV2.S in healthy adults. Ad26.COV2.S was given intramuscularly at 5x10^10 or 1x10^11 viral particles, as a single shot or as two shots 56 days apart. The specificity and breadth of SARS-CoV-2-reactive T cell receptors after Ad26.COV2.S vaccination were assessed by TCRbeta repertoire sequencing. A total of some 30 samples were included in the TCR-sequenced set, comprising some 20 Ad26.COV2.S vaccine recipients, 5 placebo recipients and 8 SARS-CoV-2 convalescent individuals. Trial participants were randomized into five groups of five, in which low-dose or high-dose Ad26.COV2.S was given once or twice, or placebo was given on both occasions. Throughout the experiments and outcome assessment, investigators stayed blinded to trial group allocation. Broader findings and caveats from the paper: Non-spike TCR breadth was comparable between vaccine and placebo recipients, consistent with the vaccine containing only spike. It was noted by the authors that total T cell responses may have been underestimated by the TCR breadth and depth analyses. Ad26.COV2.S recipients had higher spike-specific TCR breadth than placebo recipients (P = 0.0014). After vaccination, spike-specific CD8+ and CD4+ T cell responses were reported to show substantial breadth. The study was not powered for comparison of responses between vaccine doses or regimens.

To note about this clone: No antigen is known for it. No quality values exist for individual bases; no much larger clone is one base distant.

According to the study, the label for this sample's treatment or condition signals: around 19 received Ad26.COV2.S at low or high dose, single or two shots; about 5 received placebo; per-sample allocation not given. For vaccine and placebo recipients, the sequenced repertoires came from samples collected on day 63 after the first injection. Between 29 July and 7 August 2020, Cohort 1b enrolled 25 adults aged 18-55 years at one site in Boston, USA. Ad26.COV2.S was a replication-incompetent adenovirus type 26 vector expressing a prefusion-stabilized SARS-CoV-2 spike protein from the original Wuhan strain. The CDR3 runs 14 amino acids, cysteine and phenylalanine included. Left in the record is the CDR3 DNA by itself, 42 bases read in frame from the first base. Reading the germline V gene gives CDR1 MNHEY and CDR2 SVGAGI. Deletion took 2 bases off V and 5 bases off J, with a span of 13 bases between the germline ends.

The immunoSEQ Assay was the method used to sequence TCRbeta CDR3 regions. After extraction, genomic DNA underwent amplification by bias-controlled multiplex PCR, followed by high-throughput sequencing. As for the authors' bioinformatics: To quantify the absolute abundance of every unique TCRbeta CDR3 region, sequences were collapsed and filtered. T cell fraction was estimated by normalizing TCRbeta template counts to usable DNA, which was measured by amplifying reference genes present in all nucleated cells. Repertoire TCRs were annotated as SARS-CoV-2-specific when V gene, CDR3 amino acid sequence and J gene were exactly matched to a known reactive TCR set. The reference SARS-CoV-2 TCR set was obtained from MIRA and was filtered for enrichment in COVID-19-positive ImmuneCODE repertoires, whereby public or cross-reactive TCRs were removed. Using the MIRA antigens, annotated TCRs were further analysed by specific ORF or by position within an ORF. Breadth was defined as annotated unique rearrangements over total unique productive rearrangements; depth was the summed frequency of those rearrangements. Two-sided Wilcoxon rank-sum tests were applied when comparing TCR breadth between groups. The table was pulled from immuneACCESS by TCRdb, which kept in-frame rearrangements only. Such tables lose some clones; where checked, under half of the loss comes from unresolved V genes, and the rest has no known cause. The V and J calls and the clone size are those of that table, but D and trimming were determined from the DNA. The table for this sample lists about 350,000 clones; about 85% of them were counted only once. The ten most abundant clones make up 6.4% of the sample.

The sample here was peripheral blood, taken in a trial of Ad26.COV2.S vaccine versus placebo. The TCR originated in a person aged 18-65 years who received the Ad26.COV2.S COVID-19 vaccine or a placebo. This sequence uses TRBV6-5 and TRBJ2-7; TRBD2 might be the D gene, on 6 matching bases. The DNA sequence is TGTGCCAGCAGTTACCGGCGGGATGCAGACGAGCAGTACTTC. Its amino acids are CASSYRRDADEQYF.